These T cell receptor beta chains were read from a single sample in a study of blood T cell repertoires in COVID-19. Profiling relied on immunoSEQ multiplex PCR, and the TCRdb table lists in-frame clones only, not all of them. Of 260,000 or so clones in the sample, roughly four fifths are singletons; the top ten hold 7.5%. Sequencing was carried out using peripheral blood. The receptors were sampled from a woman aged 80 or over with COVID-19, enrolled during active disease. CDR3s include the opening cysteine and the closing phenylalanine or tryptophan. A D gene is named only where the DNA matches it firmly. The size of a clone is reported for some rows only, either as once, few or many, or as a class for expanded clones.

>16|TRBV7-2|TRBD1|TRBJ1-3|NA
CASSLGQGTAGNTIYF
TGTGCCAGCAGCTTAGGACAGGGGACGGCTGGAAACACCATATATTTT
>14|TRBV2|NA|TRBJ1-4|NA
CASRPLATNEKLFF
TGTGCCAGCCGTCCGCTAGCAACTAATGAAAAACTGTTTTTT
>13|TRBV6-5|NA|TRBJ1-1|few
CASSYRGNTEAFF
TGTGCCAGCAGTTATAGGGGGAACACTGAAGCTTTCTTT
>14|TRBV30|TRBD1|TRBJ1-3|NA
CAWRGADRVATIYF
TGTGCCTGGAGGGGGGCGGACAGGGTAGCCACCATATATTTT
>15|TRBV6-6|TRBD1|TRBJ1-4|NA
CASSFPGTANEKLFF
TGTGCCAGCAGTTTCCCCGGGACAGCTAATGAAAAACTGTTTTTT
>15|TRBV11-2|NA|TRBJ1-2|NA
CASSTDGRGTYGYTF
TGTGCCAGCAGCACCGATGGACGGGGGACCTATGGCTACACCTTC
>14|TRBV28|NA|TRBJ1-5|NA
CASRDSNSNQPQHF
TGTGCCAGCAGAGACAGTAATAGCAATCAGCCCCAGCATTTT
>13|TRBV12-3/TRBV12-4|NA|TRBJ1-4|NA
CASRESRGEKLFF
TGTGCCAGCAGGGAGTCCAGGGGTGAAAAACTGTTTTTT
>15|TRBV28|NA|TRBJ1-3|NA
CASSLKAGMGNTIYF
TGTGCCAGCAGTTTAAAGGCAGGGATGGGAAACACCATATATTTT
>15|TRBV4-1|NA|TRBJ1-1|NA
CASSPPDSLNTEAFF
TGCGCCAGCAGCCCCCCCGACAGCTTGAACACTGAAGCTTTCTTT
>11|TRBV6-5|NA|TRBJ1-1|few
CASLELRGAFF
TGTGCCAGCTTAGAACTTCGAGGGGCTTTCTTT
>16|TRBV27|NA|TRBJ1-1|once
CASSRRGAAMNTEAFF
TGTGCCAGCAGTCGGCGGGGGGCTGCGATGAACACTGAAGCTTTCTTT
>13|TRBV5-6|NA|TRBJ1-1|NA
CASSLSVDTEAFF
TGTGCCAGCAGCTTGTCAGTGGACACTGAAGCTTTCTTT
>14|TRBV5-4|TRBD1|TRBJ1-2|few
CASSFPGQGYGYTF
TGTGCCAGCAGCTTCCCGGGACAGGGGTATGGCTACACCTTC
>14|TRBV19|TRBD2|TRBJ2-1|NA
CATSSGTTYNEQFF
TGTGCCACCTCTAGCGGGACAACCTACAATGAGCAGTTCTTC
>12|TRBV5-1|TRBD1|TRBJ2-7|NA
CASSFTGVEQYF
TGCGCCAGCAGCTTTACAGGGGTCGAGCAGTACTTC
>14|TRBV5-1|NA|TRBJ1-1|few
CASSSGTSNTEAFF
TGCGCCAGCAGCTCCGGGACATCGAACACTGAAGCTTTCTTT
>17|TRBV4-1|NA|TRBJ1-1|NA
CASSHEGVRERNTEAFF
TGCGCCAGCAGCCATGAAGGTGTAAGGGAGCGGAACACTGAAGCTTTCTTT
>14|TRBV6-2/TRBV6-3|TRBD1|TRBJ2-7|NA
CASSPTGGIYEQYF
TGTGCCAGCAGTCCAACAGGGGGAATCTACGAGCAGTACTTC
>12|TRBV5-4|NA|TRBJ2-7|once
CASRGASYEQYF
TGTGCCAGCAGGGGGGCCTCCTACGAGCAGTACTTC